This is a list of T cell receptor beta chains from one sample in a study of siplizumab effects on memory and regulatory T cells. Sequenced by immunoSEQ multiplex PCR; TCRdb stores in-frame clones only, minus some. Among around 58,000 clones listed, approximately 87% were seen once. Input material: memory CD4+ T cells sorted from blood. The receptors derive from a human donor in good health. CDR3s include the opening cysteine and the closing phenylalanine or tryptophan. D genes are given only for firm matches. Rows may omit the clone size; those that give it use once, few, many or a size class.

J: TRBJ1-1; V: TRBV6-6; D: TRBD1; size: NA; DNA: TGTGCCAGCAGACCCGGACAGGCGGGGACGAATGAAGCTTTCTTT; CDR3: CASRPGQAGTNEAFF
J: TRBJ1-4; V: TRBV7-2; D: NA; size: NA; DNA: TGTGCCAGCAGCGGAGGAGGCAGGGCAACTAATGAAAAACTGTTTTTT; CDR3: CASSGGGRATNEKLFF
J: TRBJ1-6; V: TRBV13; D: NA; size: NA; DNA: TGTGCCAGCAGCTTAGAAGGTGGTAATTCACCCCTCCACTTT; CDR3: CASSLEGGNSPLHF
J: TRBJ2-2; V: TRBV10-1; D: NA; size: NA; DNA: TGCGCCAGCAGTGGTAAGGGACGGGACACCGGGGAGCTGTTTTTT; CDR3: CASSGKGRDTGELFF
J: TRBJ2-2; V: TRBV2; D: TRBD1; size: NA; DNA: TGTGCCACCCCGGGACAGAGGTACACCGGGGAGCTGTTTTTT; CDR3: CATPGQRYTGELFF
J: TRBJ1-1; V: TRBV27; D: NA; size: NA; DNA: TGTGCCAGCCACCCGAGGGGGGCGTATTTTTCCCGGAACACTGAAGCTTTCTTT; CDR3: CASHPRGAYFSRNTEAFF
J: TRBJ1-4; V: TRBV7-8; D: TRBD1; size: NA; DNA: TGTGCCAGCAGCTATAGGGACAGGGGGTTTGAAAAACTGTTTTTT; CDR3: CASSYRDRGFEKLFF
J: TRBJ1-1; V: TRBV21-1; D: NA; size: NA; DNA: TGTGCCAGCAGCAAAGGTAGGGGGAGAGAGACTGAAGCTTTCTTT; CDR3: CASSKGRGRETEAFF
J: TRBJ2-3; V: TRBV7-2; D: NA; size: NA; DNA: TGTGCCAGCAGCTTAGGGGCTAGCACAGATACGCAGTATTTT; CDR3: CASSLGASTDTQYF
J: TRBJ2-7; V: TRBV4-1; D: NA; size: NA; DNA: TGCGCCAGCAGCCAAGATCGAGCGACGGTTGAGTACTTC; CDR3: CASSQDRATVEYF
J: TRBJ1-2; V: TRBV4-1; D: NA; size: few; DNA: TGCGCCAGCAGCCAATTGACCACGGGGGAGGAATATGGCTACACCTTC; CDR3: CASSQLTTGEEYGYTF
J: TRBJ2-7; V: TRBV2; D: NA; size: few; DNA: TGTGCCAGCCAGCGGGAGACAGGGGACTCCTACGAGCAGTACTTC; CDR3: CASQRETGDSYEQYF
J: TRBJ2-1; V: TRBV15; D: TRBD2; size: NA; DNA: TGTGCCACCAGCAGGACTAGCGGTGGGGTCGGTGAGCAGTTCTTC; CDR3: CATSRTSGGVGEQFF
J: TRBJ1-3; V: TRBV7-2; D: NA; size: NA; DNA: TGTGCCAGCAGTGGGGGAGTAAACACCATATATTTT; CDR3: CASSGGVNTIYF
J: TRBJ2-3; V: TRBV2; D: NA; size: NA; DNA: TGTGCCAGCAGTGGCTGGACAGAAACAGATACGCAGTATTTT; CDR3: CASSGWTETDTQYF
J: TRBJ2-7; V: TRBV29-1; D: TRBD2; size: NA; DNA: TGCAGCGTATCCGGGACTAGCGGGTTCTCCTACGAGCAGTACTTC; CDR3: CSVSGTSGFSYEQYF
J: TRBJ2-7; V: TRBV2; D: NA; size: NA; DNA: TGTGCCAGCGGGCCGACAGGAGTACCCTACGAGCAGTACTTC; CDR3: CASGPTGVPYEQYF
J: TRBJ1-5; V: TRBV6-1; D: TRBD1; size: NA; DNA: TGTGCCAGCAGTGCGACTAGGACAGGGGGCGCGAATCAGCCCCAGCATTTT; CDR3: CASSATRTGGANQPQHF
J: TRBJ2-1; V: TRBV5-1; D: NA; size: NA; DNA: TGCGCCAGCAGCTGGGGTGATCAGGGTAATGAGCAGTTCTTC; CDR3: CASSWGDQGNEQFF
J: TRBJ2-7; V: TRBV5-6; D: NA; size: NA; DNA: TGTGCCAGCAGCTTGGTGGGGGGGCCCGCACAGCTCTCCTACGAGCAGTACTTC; CDR3: CASSLVGGPAQLSYEQYF
J: TRBJ2-7; V: TRBV7-2; D: NA; size: NA; DNA: TGTGCCAGCAGTCCTTACTCCTACGAGCAGTACTTC; CDR3: CASSPYSYEQYF
J: TRBJ2-1; V: TRBV28; D: TRBD2; size: NA; DNA: TGTGCCAGCAGCCATCTAGCGGTTGAGCAGTTCTTC; CDR3: CASSHLAVEQFF
J: TRBJ2-4; V: TRBV6-1; D: TRBD1; size: NA; DNA: TGTGCCAGCAGTGAAACAGGGGGCGGGCGGGACGAAAACATTCAGTACTTC; CDR3: CASSETGGGRDENIQYF
J: TRBJ1-1; V: TRBV7-9; D: NA; size: NA; DNA: TGTGCCAGCAGCTTATCCCCAGGGCCAGCTTTCTTT; CDR3: CASSLSPGPAFF